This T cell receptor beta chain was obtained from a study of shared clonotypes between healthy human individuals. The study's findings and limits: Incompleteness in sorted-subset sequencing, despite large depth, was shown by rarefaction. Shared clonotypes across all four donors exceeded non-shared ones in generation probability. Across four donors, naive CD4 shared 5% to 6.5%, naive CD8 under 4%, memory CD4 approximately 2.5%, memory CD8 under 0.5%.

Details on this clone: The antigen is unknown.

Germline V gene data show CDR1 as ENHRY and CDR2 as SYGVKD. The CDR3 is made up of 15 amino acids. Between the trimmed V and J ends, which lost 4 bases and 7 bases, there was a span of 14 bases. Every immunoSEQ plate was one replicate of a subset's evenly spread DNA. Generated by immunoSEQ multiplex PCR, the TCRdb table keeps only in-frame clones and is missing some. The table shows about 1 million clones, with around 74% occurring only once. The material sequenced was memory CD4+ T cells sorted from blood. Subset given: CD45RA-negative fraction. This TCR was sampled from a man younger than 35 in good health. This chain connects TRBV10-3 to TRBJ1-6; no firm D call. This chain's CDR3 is CAISVSEPPNSPLHF. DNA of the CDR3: TGTGCCATCAGTGTCAGTGAACCACCGAATTCACCCCTCCACTTT.